Listed here is a single TCR beta chain. Per germline, CDR1 SEHNR and CDR2 FQNEAQ (reference sequence). Trimming cost V 1 base and J 7 bases, with 14 bases left between them. This CDR3 region has 15 residues. These data belong to a study of T cell responses to AZD1222 COVID-19 vaccine. TCRdb's copy holds only in-frame clones and misses some; the assay was immunoSEQ multiplex PCR. The profile covers approximately 110,000 clones, with 70% to 90% appearing a single time and around a sixth taken by the ten largest. V and J are TRBV7-9 and TRBJ2-1; TRBD2 might be the D (5 bases). This clonotype originated in an adult in good health. The specimen comprised peripheral blood, sampled on day 0 of AZD1222 vaccination. DNA of the CDR3: TGTGCCAGCAGCTTAGGAGCGCTAGCTCAAAATGAGCAGTTCTTC. Translating gives CASSLGALAQNEQFF.